This T cell receptor beta chain is from a study of blood T cell repertoires in COVID-19 (dated by TCRdb to about 2020). Background for the entire study: Collaborator samples came from the United States, Italy and Spain and covered acute and convalescent phases of COVID-19. The prospective study material was composed of cDNA or gDNA derived from T cells, B-cell-depleted T cells, or PBMCs. Subjects who had been exposed to COVID-19, were actively infected with it, or had recovered from it provided the deeply sampled blood TCRbeta repertoires that made up the dataset. The repertoires were released in a freely available public database intended as a resource for research on the immune response to SARS-CoV-2. Samples came from the ongoing ImmuneRACE study (first 160 participants) plus 1,254 subjects from 6 global collaborators. Nearly every sample came with metadata listing a de-identified subject ID, COVID-19 status, age in years and sex. Where available, HLA class I and class II types were obtained from metadata supplied by the sample provider rather than from assay-based typing. On the study overall, not on this receptor specifically: How much clinical and demographic metadata was included differed by source and by participant, and the metadata was provided uncurated.

The germline V gene provides CDR1 SGDLS and CDR2 YYNGEE. V has 0 bases trimmed and J has 2 bases trimmed; junction bases matching no gene number 3. Including cysteine and phenylalanine, the CDR3 has 15 amino acids. CDR3 DNA is the only sequence kept; it has 45 bases, read in frame from the first base. TCRbeta CDR3 regions were amplified from genomic DNA by means of the immunoSEQ Assay, a bias-controlled multiplex PCR. As for the original processing: Nucleated cell counts per sample were estimated from amplification of reference gene primers within the assay. To quantify the absolute abundance of each unique TCRbeta CDR3 rearrangement, sequence reads were collapsed and filtered. For each sample, productive Simpson clonality was calculated as the square root of Simpson's diversity index across productive rearrangements. Drawn from immuneACCESS, this table holds only the in-frame rearrangements with V and J called that TCRdb kept. Clones are partly lost; checked studies trace under half to an unresolved V gene and leave the rest unexplained. V and J calls and clone size come straight from that table; D and trimming were deduced from the DNA. In this sample the table shows a few hundred thousand clones, roughly 88% of which occur a single time. Approximately 9.9% of the sample is held by the ten biggest clonotypes.

As concerns this clone: The target of this receptor is not known. Per-base qualities were not stored, and no clone one base away is much larger.

Each collaborating institution followed its own protocols to collect whole blood in K2EDTA tubes. For TCRbeta analysis, collaborators shipped samples in one of three forms: frozen whole blood, isolated PBMCs, or DNA extracted from either of those sample types. Recombination joined TRBV9 with TRBJ2-3, and TRBD2 aligns with 7 junction nucleotides. Sequencing was done on a sample of peripheral blood. This receptor was taken from a woman in her sixties or seventies with acute or convalescent COVID-19. The nucleotides read TGTGCCAGCAGCGTAGGAGCGGGGTACACAGATACGCAGTATTTT. Translation gives CASSVGAGYTDTQYF.